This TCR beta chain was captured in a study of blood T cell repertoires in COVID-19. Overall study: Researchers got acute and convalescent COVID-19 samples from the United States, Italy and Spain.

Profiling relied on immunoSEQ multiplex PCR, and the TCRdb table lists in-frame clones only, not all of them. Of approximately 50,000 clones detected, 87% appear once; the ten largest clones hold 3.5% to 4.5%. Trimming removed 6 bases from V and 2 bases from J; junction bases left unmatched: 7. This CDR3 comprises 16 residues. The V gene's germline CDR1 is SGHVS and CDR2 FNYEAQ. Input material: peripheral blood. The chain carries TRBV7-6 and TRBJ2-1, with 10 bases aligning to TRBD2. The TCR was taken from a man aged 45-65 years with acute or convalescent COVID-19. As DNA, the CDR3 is TGTGCCAGCAGTGAATCTAGCGGGAGAACCTACAATGAGCAGTTCTTC. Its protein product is CASSESSGRTYNEQFF.